Listed below are T cell receptor beta chains from one sample, sequenced in a study of shared clonotypes between healthy human individuals. Here immunoSEQ multiplex PCR was the method, and the copy in TCRdb shows in-frame clones only, minus some. The top ten clones hold roughly 0.34% of a sample with over 2 million clones, under 95% of them seen once. The source material was naive CD4+ T cells from PBMCs. All receptors come from a man aged 18 to 35 in good health. Some clones in this sample may be carry-over from other donors' samples. The CDR3 runs from the conserved cysteine through the conserved F or W. Each record gives: J gene, D gene, clone size, V gene, CDR3 protein, CDR3 DNA. A D gene is named only where the DNA matches it firmly. Not all rows give a size; the values are once, few, many and, for expanded clones, a class.

TRBJ2-1 TRBD2 . TRBV7-3 CASSLLAESYNEQFF TGTGCCAGCAGCTTGCTAGCGGAGTCATACAATGAGCAGTTCTTC
TRBJ1-5 . . TRBV28 CASSFPGVQPQHF TGTGCCAGCAGTTTCCCAGGGGTCCAGCCCCAGCATTTT
TRBJ2-1 . . TRBV7-2 CASSLGPTIYNEQFF TGTGCCAGCAGCTTAGGCCCTACGATCTACAATGAGCAGTTCTTC
TRBJ1-5 TRBD1 . TRBV5-5 CASSSMGSGGQPQHF TGTGCCAGCAGCTCAATGGGATCAGGGGGACAGCCCCAGCATTTT
TRBJ1-1 . . TRBV6-5 CASSAPLGTEAFF TGTGCCAGCAGCGCCCCCCTGGGGACTGAAGCTTTCTTT
TRBJ2-7 . once TRBV11-2 CASSLGRLEQYF TGTGCCAGCAGCTTAGGGCGGCTCGAGCAGTACTTC
TRBJ2-5 . . TRBV5-1 CASRLTGYSKTQYF TGCGCCAGCAGGTTGACGGGATACTCGAAGACCCAGTACTTC
TRBJ2-3 TRBD2 . TRBV6-5 CASSPAGGDTQYF TGTGCCAGCAGTCCCGCGGGGGGGGATACGCAGTATTTT
TRBJ2-7 . . TRBV29-1 CSVATRLISYEQYF TGCAGCGTTGCAACTAGACTGATTTCCTACGAGCAGTACTTC
TRBJ2-3 . . TRBV27 CATGNGPDTQYF TGTGCCACCGGCAATGGGCCAGATACGCAGTATTTT
TRBJ2-2 . . TRBV7-9 CASSEQGFGELFF TGTGCCAGCAGCGAACAGGGATTCGGGGAGCTGTTTTTT
TRBJ2-7 TRBD1 once TRBV5-4 CASSNRGATNEQYF TGTGCCAGCAGCAACAGGGGTGCTACCAACGAGCAGTACTTC
TRBJ2-3 TRBD2 . TRBV7-9 CASEKAGVWDTQYF TGTGCCAGCGAAAAAGCGGGAGTATGGGATACGCAGTATTTT
TRBJ2-2 TRBD1 once TRBV4-1 CASSRMTGGVGGELFF TGCGCCAGCAGCCGAATGACAGGGGGTGTTGGCGGGGAGCTGTTTTTT
TRBJ2-2 . . TRBV7-8 CASSIRKGSGDTGELFF TGTGCCAGCAGCATTCGGAAGGGATCTGGGGACACCGGGGAGCTGTTTTTT
TRBJ1-2 . . TRBV2 CASSEEEIYGYTF TGTGCCAGCAGTGAGGAGGAGATCTATGGCTACACCTTC
TRBJ2-3 . . TRBV6-1 CASIRGDTQYF TGTGCCAGCATTAGGGGAGATACGCAGTATTTT
TRBJ2-5 TRBD1 . TRBV30 CAWGGQLQETQYF TGTGCCTGGGGGGGACAGCTCCAAGAGACCCAGTACTTC
TRBJ2-6 . . TRBV21-1 CASSKQCSGANVLTF TGTGCCAGCAGCAAACAGTGCTCTGGGGCCAACGTCCTGACTTTC
TRBJ1-1 TRBD1 . TRBV2 CASSVRGPEAFF TGTGCCAGCAGTGTAAGGGGGCCTGAAGCTTTCTTT
TRBJ1-5 TRBD1 . TRBV6-1 CASSSGTAGKRYYF TGTGCCAGCAGTTCCGGGACAGCCGGAAAAAGGTATTATTTT
TRBJ1-3 TRBD1 . TRBV19 CASSIGQGANTIYF TGTGCCAGTAGTATCGGACAGGGTGCGAACACCATATATTTT
TRBJ2-3 TRBD2 . TRBV2 CASSEEAAGAGVSTQYF TGTGCCAGCAGTGAAGAGGCAGCGGGAGCCGGAGTATCAACGCAGTATTTT
TRBJ1-2 TRBD1 . TRBV5-4 CASNKAGQGLSYGYTF TGTGCCAGCAACAAAGCGGGACAGGGGCTGAGCTATGGCTACACCTTC
TRBJ2-2 . . TRBV21-1 CASIRGISGTGELFF TGTGCCAGCATCCGCGGGATTAGTGGCACCGGGGAGCTGTTTTTT
TRBJ2-1 TRBD2 . TRBV5-4 CASSPGTSTRGEQFF TGTGCCAGCAGTCCCGGGACTAGCACCCGGGGTGAGCAGTTCTTC
TRBJ2-7 . . TRBV5-4 CASSLASGHVAEQYF TGTGCCAGCAGCTTGGCCTCGGGCCACGTCGCCGAGCAGTACTTC
TRBJ2-3 TRBD2 . TRBV4-1 CASSYPAGGVDTQYF TGCGCCAGCAGCTACCCAGCGGGAGGGGTAGATACGCAGTATTTT
TRBJ2-6 . . TRBV6-5 CASRPSGANVLTF TGTGCCAGCAGACCGTCTGGGGCCAACGTCCTGACTTTC
TRBJ2-7 . . TRBV21-1 CASTTRRSGFRWEQYF TGTGCCAGCACAACCCGCCGGTCGGGTTTCAGGTGGGAGCAGTACTTC
TRBJ2-7 . . TRBV30 CAWSVTGYEQYF TGTGCCTGGAGTGTAACCGGATACGAGCAGTACTTC
TRBJ2-7 TRBD2 once TRBV6-6 CASRPLAGGDYEQYF TGTGCCAGCAGACCCCTAGCGGGAGGGGATTACGAGCAGTACTTC
TRBJ1-1 . . TRBV6-5 CASTQSGFTEAFF TGTGCCAGCACCCAATCGGGATTCACTGAAGCTTTCTTT
TRBJ1-2 . . TRBV7-2 CASSSTPRTDYGYTF TGTGCCAGCAGCTCAACCCCTCGGACCGACTATGGCTACACCTTC
TRBJ1-3 . . TRBV18 CASSPGEVNSGNTIYF TGTGCCAGCTCACCGGGGGAAGTTAACTCTGGAAACACCATATATTTT
TRBJ1-2 . . TRBV18 CASSLRQDRLNYGYTF TGTGCCAGCTCTCTTCGACAGGACCGCCTTAACTATGGCTACACCTTC
TRBJ2-5 TRBD2 . TRBV4-1 CASSPRTSGKQETQYF TGCGCCAGCAGCCCGAGGACTAGCGGAAAACAAGAGACCCAGTACTTC